This T cell receptor beta chain is drawn from a study of OX40 agonist ivuxolimab in advanced cancers. Many counts were recorded for this clone. Its cognate antigen is unknown. Findings and limits, study-wide: On average, CD8+ T cells had more expanded clones than CD4+. Clonal expansion among partial responders at 0.1-3.0 mg/kg ranked near the lowest.

Trimming pared 8 bases from V and 4 bases from J, leaving 14 bases between. Looked up from germline, CDR1 is SQVTM and CDR2 is ANQGSEA. The CDR3 has 12 amino acids. Here immunoSEQ multiplex PCR was the method, and the copy in TCRdb shows in-frame clones only, minus some. Of 50,000 to 75,000 clones listed, 80% to 90% are singletons. The clonotype was recovered from an adult with an advanced solid tumor such as melanoma, head and neck, liver or kidney cancer. The chain joins TRBV29-1 to TRBJ1-2; no clear D. The sample here was CD4+ or CD8+ T cells sorted from blood, taken in a trial of the OX40 agonist ivuxolimab. CDR3 bases: TGCAGCTCCGAAGGGCTATCCTATGGCTACACCTTC. Translating gives CSSEGLSYGYTF.